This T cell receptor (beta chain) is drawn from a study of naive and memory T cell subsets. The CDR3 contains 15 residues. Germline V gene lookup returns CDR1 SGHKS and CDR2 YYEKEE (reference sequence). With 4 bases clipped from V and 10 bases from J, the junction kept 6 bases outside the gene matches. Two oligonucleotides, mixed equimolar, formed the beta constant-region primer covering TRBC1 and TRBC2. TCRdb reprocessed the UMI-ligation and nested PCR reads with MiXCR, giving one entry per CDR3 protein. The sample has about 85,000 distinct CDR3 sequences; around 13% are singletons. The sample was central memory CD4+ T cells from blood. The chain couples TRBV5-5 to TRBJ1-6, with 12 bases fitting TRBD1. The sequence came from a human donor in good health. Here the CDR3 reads CASSPGTGGGSPLHF. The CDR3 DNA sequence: TGTGCCAGCAGCCCCGGGACAGGGGGCGGATCACCCCTCCACTTT.